The present T cell receptor (beta chain) was sequenced within a study of human T cells and chemical hapten exposure. Looking at the study overall: DPC at 2% was the sensitizing agent, placed on roughly 2 cm by roughly 2 cm of upper inner arm skin. Diphenylcyclopropenone, dosed weekly to the scalp, was given to patients throughout the roughly 25-week study. Patch tests put 0.01% DPC on the upper back, and the results were checked at 6 days.

This clonotype was observed a handful of times. V was pared by 1 base and J by 1 base, with 14 bases between. The CDR3 has 17 amino acids. The germline V gene has CDR1 SNHLY and CDR2 FYNNEI. TCRdb ran MiXCR on the RACE reads and lists one entry per CDR3 protein. Among approximately 80,000 distinct CDR3 sequences listed, around 10% were seen once. Time point specified: patch test 1, 2 weeks after DPC sensitization. The treatment was: therapeutic diphenylcyclopropenone sensitization with weekly scalp DPC. Donors, patients with alopecia ranging from 18 to 70 years old and judged suitable for DPC, provided samples.

This chain connects TRBV2 to TRBJ1-5; perhaps TRBD1 as D (5 bases). The source was whole blood, collected in connection with sensitization to the hapten diphenylcyclopropenone (DPC). The source of this sequence is a woman between 50 and 59 years old with alopecia areata. Some clones in this sample may be carry-over from other donors' samples. The CDR3 sequence is CASSEGLFRGSNQPQHF. The CDR3, as DNA: TGTGCCAGCAGTGAAGGACTTTTTCGGGGGAGCAATCAGCCCCAGCATTTT.